This T cell receptor (beta chain) originates from a study of identifying expanded T cells in peripheral blood. A remark on this clone: The target antigen is unknown.

Whole-study results and caveats: Across healthy donors, higher total template counts meant significantly greater approximately two-week count variance. Technical replicates showed about 1.2 changed clones; approximately 2 weeks roughly 16; four weeks 19.

V was cut by 4 bases and J by 6 bases, with 17 bases left in between. The length of the CDR3 is 16 residues. CDR1 and CDR2 (germline): SGHRS, YFSETQ. Healthy donors had no documented immune events, such as infections, while sampled. The protocol was immunoSEQ multiplex PCR, while the TCRdb copy is restricted to in-frame clones and leaves out a portion. Of about 130,000 clones listed, 86% are singletons. This chain uses TRBV5-1 with TRBJ1-6; TRBD1 is a possible D gene (5 bases). Sample: blood. The sequence was obtained from a person between 18 and 75 years old in good health. The CDR3 DNA follows: TGCGCCAGCAGCCGCGAGGAGGGGCGCCCTAATTCACCCCTCCACTTT. Translated: CASSREEGRPNSPLHF.